Shown below are 24 T cell receptor beta chains from a single sample sequenced in a study of blood T cell repertoires in COVID-19. Sequencing used immunoSEQ multiplex PCR; TCRdb keeps in-frame clones, though not all of them. The repertoire includes 200,000 to 250,000 clones, around 89% of them detected once, and 4.1% sits in the top ten. The sample taken for sequencing was PBMCs or T cells enriched from blood (not recorded which). These receptors were obtained from a woman under 40 who had recovered from COVID-19.

This chain connects TRBV7-9 to TRBJ2-3, with 7 nucleotides matching TRBD2. Germline CDR1 reads SEHNR; CDR2 reads FQNEAQ (reference sequence). V lost 4 bases to trimming and J lost 3 bases; unmatched junction nucleotides: 7. CDR3 length: 15 residues. In DNA form, the CDR3 reads TGTGCCAGCAGCTCGGGACTATTGGGTACAGATACGCAGTATTTT. It yields the protein CASSSGLLGTDTQYF.

This sequence joins TRBV30 and TRBJ1-1, with 8 bases lining up with TRBD1. Germline CDR1 reads GTSNPN; CDR2 reads SVGIG (reference sequence). This CDR3 comprises 16 residues. The trim removed 3 bases at V and 4 bases at J, leaving 13 bases unmatched. The DNA for the CDR3 is TGTGCCTGGAGATACATCAAGACAGGGGTGGGCACTGAAGCTTTCTTT. Translation: CAWRYIKTGVGTEAFF.

The chain recombines TRBV27 with TRBJ1-2; D gene uncertain. V lost 3 bases and J lost 0, with 5 bases in between. Germline CDR1 and CDR2: MNHEY and SMNVEV (reference sequence). The CDR3 consists of 13 residues. The CDR3 here is CASSLAANYGYTF. The CDR3 region has the DNA TGTGCCAGCAGTTTGGCAGCTAACTATGGCTACACCTTC.

This sequence joins TRBV7-2 and TRBJ2-7; 13 positions agree with TRBD2. The CDR3 has 15 residues. CDR1 is SGHTA, CDR2 FQGNSA, per germline. Trimming took 5 bases from V and 5 from J; bases not matched to a gene: 6. DNA of the CDR3: TGTGCCAGCAGCCCTCGGACTAGCGGGAGCAACGAGCAGTACTTC. This sequence encodes CASSPRTSGSNEQYF.

The chain uses TRBV4-3 and TRBJ1-6; D may be TRBD1 (5 bases). The CDR3 is 17 amino acids. CDR1 LGHNA and CDR2 YSLEER come from the germline V gene. The ends were cut back, 0 bases at V and 7 bases at J, with 16 bases in the middle. CDR3 nucleotides: TGCGCCAGCAGCCAAGATGAGCGGACGGGGGTCAATTCACCCCTCCACTTT. Translated, it gives CASSQDERTGVNSPLHF.

The chain is built from TRBV5-1 and TRBJ1-1; D is unclear. The CDR3 has 15 amino acids. The V end was cut by 5 bases, the J end by 1 base, with 15 bases between. The germline V gene encodes CDR1 SGHRS and CDR2 YFSETQ. CDR3 sequence reads: CASSSQTPTNTEAFF. CDR3 sequence (DNA): TGCGCCAGCAGTTCGCAAACACCAACGAACACTGAAGCTTTCTTT.

The chain uses TRBV19 and TRBJ1-1, with TRBD1 identical over 11 bases. V lost 5 bases and J lost 5; bases outside the gene matches: 7. The CDR3 sequence is 15 residues long. Germline loops: CDR1 LNHDA, CDR2 SQIVND (reference sequence). The CDR3 loop reads CASSPRTGGLTEAFF. As DNA, the CDR3 is TGTGCCAGTAGTCCGAGGACAGGGGGCTTGACTGAAGCTTTCTTT.

The chain has TRBV5-4 and TRBJ2-2; 7 bases align to TRBD1. CDR3 length: 15 residues. The germline V gene encodes CDR1 SGHNT and CDR2 YYREEE (reference sequence). The V gene end was trimmed by 4 bases and the J gene end by 0 bases; junction bases not matched to a gene: 3. In nucleotides, the CDR3 is TGTGCCAGCAGCCAGACAGGGACGAACACCGGGGAGCTGTTTTTT. Encoded protein: CASSQTGTNTGELFF.

The chain recombines TRBV4-3 with TRBJ1-2; D call uncertain. V gave up 0 bases and J gave up 4 bases, with 12 bases separating them. CDR3 size: 15 residues. Germline CDR1 LGHNA, CDR2 YSLEER. This chain's CDR3 is CASSQDLSNLYGYTF. The CDR3 bases are TGCGCCAGCAGCCAAGATTTAAGCAACCTCTATGGCTACACCTTC.

V is TRBV18 and J is TRBJ1-1; tentative D call: TRBD1 (6 bases). The V and J ends lost 6 bases and 10 bases respectively, with 33 bases between them. The CDR3 is 18 amino acids. The germline CDR1 and CDR2 sequences are KGHSH and LQKENI. The CDR3 DNA follows: TGTGCCAGCTCCCAGACCATTGTAGGGACACGCCTGAACCGGGGAGCTTTCTTT. Translated: CASSQTIVGTRLNRGAFF.

The V call is TRBV14, the J call TRBJ2-5; tentatively, D is TRBD1 (5 bases). Germline V lookup: CDR1 SGHDN, CDR2 FVKESK. The CDR3 covers 15 residues. V was trimmed by 0 bases and J by 2 bases, leaving 10 bases between them. CDR3: CASSQEDSTQETQYF. The CDR3 DNA is TGTGCCAGCAGCCAAGAAGACAGTACACAAGAGACCCAGTACTTC. The full variable domain, rest sourced from reference TRBV14 and TRBJ2-5, is EAGVTQFPSHSVIEKGQTVTLRCDPISGHDNLYWYRRVMGKEIKFLLHFVKESKQDESGMPNNRFLAERTGGTYSTLKVQPAELEDSGVYFCASSQEDSTQETQYFGPGTRLLVL.

About this clone itself: The same CDR3 arises from other DNA sequences in this sample as well. V is TRBV7-3 and J is TRBJ2-2, with 7 bases fitting TRBD1. The CDR3 length is 15 residues. Trimming took 4 bases from V and 4 from J; bases not matched to a gene: 6. Germline CDR1 reads SGHTA; CDR2 reads FQGTGA. CDR3 in amino acids: CASSSRQGGTGELFF. The CDR3 region has the DNA TGTGCCAGCAGCTCTAGACAGGGTGGCACCGGGGAGCTGTTTTTT.

This rearrangement joins TRBV11-2 to TRBJ2-7, with unresolved D. The V gene lost 1 base and the J gene lost 6 bases, with 7 bases spanning the gap. The CDR3 is made up of 12 amino acids. CDR1 is SGHAT, CDR2 FQNNGV, per germline. CDR3 nucleotides: TGTGCCAGCAGCTTAGCTCCGTCCGAGCAGTACTTC. Protein sequence: CASSLAPSEQYF.

The chain employs TRBV28 and TRBJ1-5, with D perhaps matching TRBD1 (5 bases). In germline, CDR1 is MDHEN, CDR2 SYDVKM. This CDR3 spans 15 amino acids. Trimming took off 4 bases at V and 1 base at J, with 11 bases between the two ends. CDR3 sequence: CASSSSGGSNQPQHF. As DNA, the CDR3 is TGTGCCAGCAGTTCCTCCGGGGGAAGCAATCAGCCCCAGCATTTT. Supplemented by reference TRBV28 and TRBJ1-5, the full variable domain reads DVKVTQSSRYLVKRTGEKVFLECVQDMDHENMFWYRQDPGLGLRLIYFSYDVKMKEKGDIPEGYSVSREKKERFSLILESASTNQTSMYLCASSSSGGSNQPQHFGDGTRLSIL.

The gene calls are TRBV6-5 and TRBJ1-2; no firm D call. The CDR3 consists of 11 residues. V was cut by 7 bases and J by 5 bases, with 8 bases left in between. Germline V gene lookup returns CDR1 MNHEY and CDR2 SVGAGI. Here the CDR3 DNA reads TGTGCCAGCACGCCGGGTTATGGCTACACCTTC. Residues: CASTPGYGYTF.

The chain joins TRBV9 to TRBJ1-5; TRBD1 aligns across 7 bases. V shed 3 bases and J 4 bases; nucleotides not matched to a gene: 7. Germline-derived CDR1 and CDR2 are SGDLS and YYNGEE. The CDR3 loop spans 15 amino acids. The DNA of the CDR3 is TGTGCCAGCAGCGGGGGCGGGACAGCGAATCAGCCCCAGCATTTT. As protein: CASSGGGTANQPQHF.

This sequence joins TRBV19 and TRBJ2-3; maybe TRBD2 (6 bases). Trimming removed 6 bases at V and 5 bases at J, with 18 bases between. The V gene's germline CDR1 is LNHDA and CDR2 SQIVND (reference sequence). The CDR3 length is 15 residues. CDR3: CASRNMGPEGDTQYF. CDR3 DNA: TGTGCCAGTAGGAACATGGGACCGGAGGGAGATACGCAGTATTTT.

The chain joins TRBV16 to TRBJ1-2; TRBD1 agrees at 9 bases. Trimming cost V 0 bases and J 5 bases; bases outside gene matches: 4. The CDR3 totals 15 residues. CDR1 and CDR2 (germline): KGHSY, FQNENV. The CDR3 sequence: CASSQSHRGQYGYTF. The CDR3 nucleotides read TGTGCCAGCAGCCAATCGCACAGGGGGCAGTATGGCTACACCTTC.

This sequence joins TRBV4-3 and TRBJ1-6; D not resolved. The CDR3 loop spans 16 amino acids. V lost 1 base and J 6 bases, leaving 13 bases between the germline ends. Germline loops: CDR1 LGHNA, CDR2 YSLEER. CDR3 DNA sequence: TGCGCCAGCAGCCAAGTGTTTAGGAGCCCTAATTCACCCCTCCACTTT. Translated, it gives CASSQVFRSPNSPLHF.

This clone appeared once. This chain uses TRBV28 with TRBJ1-5; 10 bases fit TRBD1. Trimming cost V 5 bases and J 2 bases; bases outside gene matches: 3. Germline V CDR1 and CDR2: MDHEN, SYDVKM. This CDR3 region has 15 residues. For the CDR3, the DNA is TGTGCCAGCAGTCGCGGGACAGGGGGCAATCAGCCCCAGCATTTT. Protein: CASSRGTGGNQPQHF.

This clone was detected a few times. The chain employs TRBV4-2 and TRBJ2-1; D may be TRBD2 (5 bases). The CDR3 loop spans 16 amino acids. V lost 4 bases, J lost 7 bases, and 20 bases lay in between. Germline V gene lookup returns CDR1 LGHNA and CDR2 YNFKEQ. CDR3 sequence: CASSLIRRPSWNEQFF. CDR3 DNA: TGTGCCAGCAGCCTCATCCGGAGGCCTTCTTGGAATGAGCAGTTCTTC.

V is TRBV9 and J is TRBJ2-5; TRBD1 matches 8 bases. The V gene end was trimmed by 0 bases and the J gene end by 2 bases; junction bases not matched to a gene: 0. Germline values: CDR1 SGDLS, CDR2 YYNGEE. The CDR3 has 14 residues. CDR3 bases: TGTGCCAGCAGCGTAGGGACAGGGCAAGAGACCCAGTACTTC. Amino acids: CASSVGTGQETQYF.

The CDR3 region has the DNA TGTGCCGTATCCGCAAGAGGAAGGAATCAGCCCCAGCATTTT. Its protein product is CAVSARGRNQPQHF. The chain joins TRBV19 to TRBJ1-5; D is unclear. Germline assignment: CDR1 LNHDA and CDR2 SQIVND (reference sequence). Trimming took off 11 bases at V and 4 bases at J, with 18 bases between the two ends. The CDR3 consists of 14 residues. Filled out from reference TRBV19 and TRBJ1-5, the complete variable domain reads DGGITQSPKYLFRKEGQNVTLSCEQNLNHDAMYWYRQDPGQGLRLIYYSQIVNDFQKGDIAEGYSVSREKKESFPLTVTSAQKNPTAFYLCAVSARGRNQPQHFGDGTRLSIL.

The chain is built from TRBV4-1 and TRBJ1-5; D ambiguous. V lost 0 bases and J lost 7, with 10 bases in between. Germline CDR1 MGHRA, CDR2 YSYEKL. The CDR3 loop spans 14 amino acids. This chain's CDR3 is CASSQDRGWQPQHF. CDR3 bases: TGCGCCAGCAGCCAAGATCGAGGGTGGCAGCCCCAGCATTTT.